This T cell receptor beta chain is from a study of blood T cell repertoires in COVID-19. The CDR3 sequence is 18 residues long. V trimming: 0 bases; J trimming: 6 bases; junction bases outside the gene matches: 7. Germline assignment: CDR1 SGHRS and CDR2 YFSETQ. This clone was detected once. The data were produced by immunoSEQ multiplex PCR, yet TCRdb's version contains in-frame clones alone and is incomplete. The sample records hundreds of thousands of clones, approximately 90% being singletons. The chain carries TRBV5-1 and TRBJ2-1; 15 bases match TRBD2. This TCR came from a woman aged 50 to 60 with active or convalescent COVID-19. The sequenced sample was peripheral blood. The CDR3 region has the DNA TGCGCCAGCAGCTTGGATCCCGGGACTAGCGGGAGGCGCAATGAGCAGTTCTTC. Amino acid sequence: CASSLDPGTSGRRNEQFF. Filled out from reference TRBV5-1 and TRBJ2-1, the complete variable domain reads KAGVTQTPRYLIKTRGQQVTLSCSPISGHRSVSWYQQTPGQGLQFLFEYFSETQRNKGNFPGRFSGRQFSNSRSEMNVSTLELGDSALYLCASSLDPGTSGRRNEQFFGPGTRLTVL.